Below are 27 T cell receptor beta chains sequenced from a single sample in a study of identical twins (dated by TCRdb to the mid-2010s). The library was prepared using 5' RACE. The sequencing machine was an Illumina HiSeq 2000. TCRdb took the public reads, trimmed them with fastp at Q25, ran MiXCR for clone calling and kept in-frame beta chains. For every CDR3 protein sequence, its rows merge into one entry that carries the most common genes and DNA. This sample comprises 700,000 or so distinct CDR3 sequences, about 9.4% of them detected only once. 0.85% to 1% of the sample comes from the top ten. These records were also assigned to another study, of yellow fever vaccine responses in identical twins.

The specimen was PBMCs. These receptors were taken from a woman aged 18 to 35 in good health.

This clonotype showed up just a few times. The rearrangement joins TRBV7-3 to TRBJ2-1, with 9 positions matching TRBD2. The CDR3 has 14 residues. Germline trimming cut 6 bases from V and 6 bases from J; bases unmatched to any gene: 6. Germline V gene sequence: CDR1 SGHTA, CDR2 FQGTGA. CDR3 nucleotide sequence: TGTGCCAGCAGAGCTAGCGGGGAGTCCAATGAGCAGTTCTTC. Its translation is CASRASGESNEQFF.

This clonotype was detected a few times. J is TRBJ2-3 and V is TRBV7-2, with unresolved D. CDR3 length: 14 amino acids. V lost 5 bases and J 3 bases, leaving 12 bases between the germline ends. The V gene's germline CDR1 is SGHTA and CDR2 FQGNSA. As DNA, the CDR3 is TGTGCCAGCAGCACCCCCCAGAAGACAGATACGCAGTATTTT. It is translated as CASSTPQKTDTQYF.

The chain uses TRBV29-1 and TRBJ1-5; possibly TRBD1 for D (6 bases). Germline loops: CDR1 SQVTM, CDR2 ANQGSEA. V shed 4 bases and J shed 4 bases, with 11 bases lying between them. CDR3 size: 13 residues. CDR3 region: CSVGGGWNQPQHF. CDR3 DNA sequence: TGCAGCGTTGGGGGGGGCTGGAATCAGCCCCAGCATTTT.

This clonotype was counted only a few times. V gene TRBV9 combines with J gene TRBJ2-1; D tentatively reads TRBD1 or TRBD2 (5 bases each). Germline loops: CDR1 SGDLS, CDR2 YYNGEE. Trimming left V 7 bases short and J 12 bases short, with 14 bases between. The CDR3 is 11 residues long. DNA for the CDR3: TGTGCCAGCGGGGGTCAACGAGGGCAGTTCTTC. It yields the protein CASGGQRGQFF.

This clonotype has a count of ten or more. Here the CDR3 DNA reads TGTGCCAGCAGTTCCCCTCCGGACAGCACCGGGGAGCTGTTTTTT. Translation: CASSSPPDSTGELFF. This chain joins TRBV6-5 and TRBJ2-2; possible D gene TRBD1, 6 bases. The CDR3 has 15 amino acids. Germline values: CDR1 MNHEY, CDR2 SVGAGI. V lost 4 bases, J lost 4 bases, and 13 bases lay in between.

The table lists this clonotype with a few counts. V and J are TRBV9 and TRBJ2-5, with D perhaps TRBD2 (5 bases). CDR3 length equals 16 residues. Per the germline V gene, CDR1 is SGDLS and CDR2 is YYNGEE. Trimming removed 0 bases from V and 1 base from J, with 13 bases in between. In DNA, the CDR3 is TGTGCCAGCAGCGTAGCTAGTTATGGGAGCCAAGAGACCCAGTACTTC. It is translated as CASSVASYGSQETQYF.

In its sample, this clonotype was seen a few times. V usage is TRBV9 and J usage is TRBJ2-3; D may match TRBD1 or TRBD2 (6 bases each). Germline V lookup: CDR1 SGDLS, CDR2 YYNGEE. The CDR3 has 12 residues. Trimming took 0 bases from V and 9 from J, leaving 8 bases between them. CDR3 in amino acids: CASSVVGGTQYF. CDR3 DNA: TGTGCCAGCAGCGTAGTAGGGGGGACGCAGTATTTT.

This chain connects TRBV5-5 to TRBJ2-5, with a possible D match to TRBD1 (6 bases). Trimming left V 4 bases short and J 5 bases short, with 12 bases between. Germline CDR1 reads SGHKS; CDR2 reads YYEKEE (reference sequence). The CDR3 totals 13 residues. The CDR3 region is CASSIQGLETQYF. The DNA for the CDR3 is TGTGCCAGCAGCATACAGGGATTGGAGACCCAGTACTTC.

This clonotype occurred many times. CDR3 region: CASSQGTSGFYEQYF. The CDR3 DNA is TGCGCCAGCAGCCAGGGGACTAGCGGATTCTACGAGCAGTACTTC. The genes are TRBV4-3 and TRBJ2-7; TRBD2 matches at 11 bases. Germline-derived CDR1 and CDR2 are LGHNA and YSLEER. This CDR3 region has 15 residues. J was trimmed by 3 bases and V by 3 bases; bases with no gene match: 4.

This clonotype came up many times. Germline and junction disagree at one end, which may indicate a read error. This chain joins TRBV5-1 and TRBJ2-3; no definite D call. This CDR3 is 12 amino acids long. Germline V gene sequence: CDR1 SGHRS, CDR2 YFSETQ. The CDR3 DNA is TGTGCCAGCAGTTTACGGGCAGATACGCAGTATTTT. This sequence encodes CASSLRADTQYF. Full variable domain (missing parts from reference TRBV5-1 and TRBJ2-3): KAGVTQTPRYLIKTRGQQVTLSCSPISGHRSVSWYQQTPGQGLQFLFEYFSETQRNKGNFPGRFSGRQFSNSRSEMNVSTLELGDSALYLCASSLRADTQYFGPGTRLTVL.

This clonotype was detected ten times or more. The chain joins TRBV6-5 to TRBJ2-7; TRBD2 matches 8 bases. The CDR3 contains 15 residues. With 0 bases clipped from V and 3 bases from J, the junction kept 4 bases outside the gene matches. CDR1 and CDR2 (germline): MNHEY, SVGAGI. CDR3 sequence: CASSYSYLAGYEQYF. CDR3 DNA: TGTGCCAGCAGTTACTCGTATCTAGCGGGCTACGAGCAGTACTTC.

This clonotype was seen a few times. The gene calls are TRBV7-3 and TRBJ2-2; the match to TRBD1 covers 10 bases. Germline V lookup: CDR1 SGHTA, CDR2 FQGTGA. V lost 5 bases and J lost 4; bases outside the gene matches: 7. There are 16 residues in the CDR3. CDR3 DNA sequence: TGTGCCAGCAGCACGACAGGGGGCGGTGGCACCGGGGAGCTGTTTTTT. Translating it yields CASSTTGGGGTGELFF.

This clonotype was recorded a few times. The chain carries TRBV20-1 and TRBJ1-5; tentative D call: TRBD1 (5 bases). CDR3 length equals 14 residues. V was pared by 5 bases and J by 6 bases, with 17 bases between. In germline, CDR1 is DFQATT, CDR2 SNEGSKA (reference sequence). The CDR3 nucleotides read TGCAGTGCTCGACCGGGGGACGGCCTTCAGCCCCAGCATTTT. It encodes CSARPGDGLQPQHF.

In this sample, this clonotype turned up many times. The genes are TRBV6-4 and TRBJ2-3; 9 bases are a match to TRBD2. The CDR3 spans 15 residues. After removal of 2 bases from V and 3 bases from J, the junction contained 3 bases not matched to a gene. Germline V gene sequence: CDR1 MRHNA, CDR2 SNTAGT. The CDR3 loop reads CASSDGGGATDTQYF. CDR3 DNA sequence: TGTGCCAGCAGTGACGGCGGGGGGGCGACAGATACGCAGTATTTT.

The rearrangement links TRBV20-1 to TRBJ2-1; D assignment may be TRBD1 or TRBD2 (5 bases each). Germline V lookup: CDR1 DFQATT, CDR2 SNEGSKA (reference sequence). The V end lost 4 bases, the J end lost 10 bases, and 8 bases lay between the germline ends. The CDR3 has 10 residues. The CDR3 DNA reads TGCAGTGCTACCGGGACCGAGCAGTTCTTC. Translated, it gives CSATGTEQFF.

This rearrangement joins TRBV15 to TRBJ2-1, with D perhaps matching TRBD2 (6 bases). V lost 4 bases and J 0 bases, leaving 10 bases between the germline ends. The CDR3 is 15 residues long. Germline CDR1 is LNHNV and CDR2 is YYDKDF (reference sequence). CDR3 nucleotides: TGTGCCACCAGCACGGGGGTAAGCTCCTACAATGAGCAGTTCTTC. Translation: CATSTGVSSYNEQFF.

The table lists this clonotype with many counts. The chain is built from TRBV20-1 and TRBJ2-2; D is uncertain. V gave up 6 bases and J gave up 6 bases, with 8 bases separating them. Germline V lookup: CDR1 DFQATT, CDR2 SNEGSKA (reference sequence). This CDR3 region has 11 residues. The DNA for the CDR3 is TGCAGTGCGAGTGGAGCCGGGGAGCTGTTTTTT. This gives the protein CSASGAGELFF.

This chain connects TRBV14 to TRBJ2-1, with D possibly TRBD2 on 6 matching bases. CDR3 length equals 16 residues. The germline gives CDR1 SGHDN, CDR2 FVKESK. Deletions cut 2 bases from V and 0 bases from J, with 11 bases between. Written as DNA, the CDR3 is TGTGCCAGCAGCCAACGCGGGGATAGCTCCTACAATGAGCAGTTCTTC. It yields the protein CASSQRGDSSYNEQFF.

In its sample, this clonotype was seen a few times. The rearrangement uses TRBV10-3 and TRBJ1-2, with a tentative D call TRBD1 (6 bases). With 6 bases removed from V and 8 bases from J, the gap between germline ends came to 13 bases. In germline, CDR1 is ENHRY, CDR2 SYGVKD. This CDR3 has 12 residues. In DNA, the CDR3 is TGTGCCATCAGCTCCGGGACATTCGGCTACACCTTC. Protein: CAISSGTFGYTF.

This clonotype was seen a handful of times. J is TRBJ2-7 and V is TRBV20-1; 8 bases map to TRBD1. CDR1 is DFQATT and CDR2 is SNEGSKA in the germline V gene (reference sequence). The ends lost 4 bases at V and 5 bases at J; junction bases unmatched: 13. The CDR3 is made up of 15 amino acids. CDR3 residues: CSANALRTGLNEQYF. The CDR3, as DNA: TGCAGTGCTAATGCTTTGAGGACAGGGCTGAACGAGCAGTACTTC.

The chain links TRBV12-3 or TRBV12-4 to TRBJ2-1, with D maybe TRBD1 (6 bases). Trimming shortened V by 6 bases and J by 5 bases, and 11 bases separated the two germline ends. The CDR3 is 13 amino acids. This CDR3 reads CASSSPGDNEQFF. In DNA form, the CDR3 reads TGTGCCAGCAGCTCCCCAGGGGACAATGAGCAGTTCTTC.

This chain connects TRBV2 to TRBJ2-1, with D perhaps matching TRBD2 (5 bases). CDR3 length: 14 amino acids. CDR1 and CDR2 (germline): SNHLY, FYNNEI. V shed 6 bases and J shed 5 bases, with 14 bases lying between them. Here the CDR3 DNA reads TGTGCCAGCAGACCGAGGACTGGTAACAATGAGCAGTTCTTC. It specifies CASRPRTGNNEQFF. The entire variable domain, with the rest obtained from reference TRBV2 and TRBJ2-1, is as follows: EPEVTQTPSHQVTQMGQEVILRCVPISNHLYFYWYRQILGQKVEFLVSFYNNEISEKSEIFDDQFSVERPDGSNFTLKIRSTKLEDSAMYFCASRPRTGNNEQFFGPGTRLTVL.

This clonotype was recorded at least ten times. The chain links TRBV6-1 to TRBJ2-2, with 7 bases matching TRBD2. The CDR3 is 16 residues long. Germline values: CDR1 MNHNS, CDR2 SASEGT. Trimming cost V 10 bases and J 2 bases; bases outside gene matches: 13. CDR3 protein: CATTLSGAANTGELFF. The CDR3 DNA is TGTGCCACCACTCTAAGCGGGGCCGCAAACACCGGGGAGCTGTTTTTT.

In its sample, this clonotype was seen many times. This rearrangement joins TRBV9 to TRBJ2-5, with D unclear. Germline assignment: CDR1 SGDLS and CDR2 YYNGEE. There are 12 residues in the CDR3. The V end lost 3 bases, the J end lost 5 bases, and 8 bases lay between the germline ends. The CDR3 is CASSAGGETQYF. The CDR3 DNA is TGTGCCAGCAGCGCTGGTGGGGAGACCCAGTACTTC. The entire variable domain, with the rest obtained from reference TRBV9 and TRBJ2-5, is as follows: DSGVTQTPKHLITATGQRVTLRCSPRSGDLSVYWYQQSLDQGLQFLIQYYNGEERAKGNILERFSAQQFPDLHSELNLSSLELGDSALYFCASSAGGETQYFGPGTRLLVL.

The table lists this clonotype with a few counts. The chain combines TRBV20-1 with TRBJ2-7; D is unresolved. This CDR3 is built from 12 residues. Germline CDR1 and CDR2: DFQATT and SNEGSKA (reference sequence). Between the trimmed V and J ends, which lost 3 bases and 2 bases, there was a span of 8 bases. CDR3 nucleotide sequence: TGCAGTGCTAGTGGTCAGGCCTACGAGCAGTACTTC. Its protein product is CSASGQAYEQYF.

This clonotype was found many times. The chain combines TRBV3-1 with TRBJ2-7; TRBD2 might be the D (5 bases). Per the germline V gene, CDR1 is LGHDT and CDR2 is YNNKEL (reference sequence). The CDR3 has 17 amino acids. Trimming took off 3 bases at V and 3 bases at J, with 21 bases between the two ends. The CDR3 region is CASSQGGLRTSFYEQYF. In nucleotides, the CDR3 is TGTGCCAGCAGCCAGGGTGGACTCAGGACTTCTTTCTACGAGCAGTACTTC.

The CDR3: CASSDEGYEQYF. The CDR3 nucleotides read TGTGCCAGCAGTGATGAGGGGTACGAGCAGTACTTC. This chain links TRBV2 with TRBJ2-7; D could derive from TRBD1 or TRBD2 (5 bases each). The CDR3 spans 12 residues. The germline gives CDR1 SNHLY, CDR2 FYNNEI. Deletions cut 3 bases from V and 4 bases from J, with 7 bases between.